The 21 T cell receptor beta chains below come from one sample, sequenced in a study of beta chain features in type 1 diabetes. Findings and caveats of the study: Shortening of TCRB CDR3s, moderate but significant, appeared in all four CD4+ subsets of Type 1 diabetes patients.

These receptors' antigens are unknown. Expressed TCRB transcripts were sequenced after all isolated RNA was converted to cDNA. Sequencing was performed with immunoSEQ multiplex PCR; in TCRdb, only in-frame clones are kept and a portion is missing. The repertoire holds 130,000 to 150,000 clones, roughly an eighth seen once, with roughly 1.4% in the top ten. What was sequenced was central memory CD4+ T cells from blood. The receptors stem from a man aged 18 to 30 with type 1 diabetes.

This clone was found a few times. The CDR3 sequence: CAWLRSGANVLTF. The DNA of the CDR3 is TGTGCCTGGTTACGCTCTGGGGCCAACGTCCTGACTTTC. The rearrangement links TRBV30 to TRBJ2-6; D not resolved. The CDR3 covers 13 residues. Germline values: CDR1 GTSNPN, CDR2 SVGIG (reference sequence). Trimming removed 5 bases from V and 0 bases from J, with 5 bases in between.

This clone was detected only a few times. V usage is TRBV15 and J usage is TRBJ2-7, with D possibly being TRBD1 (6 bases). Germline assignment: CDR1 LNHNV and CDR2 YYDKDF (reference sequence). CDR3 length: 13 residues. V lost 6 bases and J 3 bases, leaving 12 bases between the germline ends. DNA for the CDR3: TGTGCCACCAGTCCGGGACACAACTACGAGCAGTACTTC. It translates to CATSPGHNYEQYF.

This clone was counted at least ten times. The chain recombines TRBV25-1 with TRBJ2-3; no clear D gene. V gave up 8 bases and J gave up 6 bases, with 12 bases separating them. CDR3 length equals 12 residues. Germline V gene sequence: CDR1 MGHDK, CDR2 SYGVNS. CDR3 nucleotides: TGTGCCAGCGGAGTCTTTGGGGATACGCAGTATTTT. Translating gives CASGVFGDTQYF.

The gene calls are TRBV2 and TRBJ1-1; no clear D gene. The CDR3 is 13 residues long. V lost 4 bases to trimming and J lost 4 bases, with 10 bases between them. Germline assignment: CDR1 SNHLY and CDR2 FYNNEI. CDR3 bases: TGTGCCAGCAGTGTTTCTGAGGCCACTGAAGCTTTCTTT. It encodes CASSVSEATEAFF.

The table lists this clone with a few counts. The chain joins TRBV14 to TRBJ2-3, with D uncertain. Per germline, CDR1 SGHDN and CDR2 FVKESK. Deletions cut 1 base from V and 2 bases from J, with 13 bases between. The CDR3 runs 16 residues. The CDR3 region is CASSQGASLSTDTQYF. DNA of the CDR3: TGTGCCAGCAGCCAAGGAGCATCGCTCTCCACAGATACGCAGTATTTT. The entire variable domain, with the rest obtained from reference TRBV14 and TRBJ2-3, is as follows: EAGVTQFPSHSVIEKGQTVTLRCDPISGHDNLYWYRRVMGKEIKFLLHFVKESKQDESGMPNNRFLAERTGGTYSTLKVQPAELEDSGVYFCASSQGASLSTDTQYFGPGTRLTVL.

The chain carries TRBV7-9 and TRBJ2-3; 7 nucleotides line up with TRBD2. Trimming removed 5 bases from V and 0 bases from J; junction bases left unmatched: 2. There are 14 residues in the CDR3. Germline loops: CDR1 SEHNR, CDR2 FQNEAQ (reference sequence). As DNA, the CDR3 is TGTGCCAGCAGCATCGGGGGGAGCACAGATACGCAGTATTTT. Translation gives CASSIGGSTDTQYF. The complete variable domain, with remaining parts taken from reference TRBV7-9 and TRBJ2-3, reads DTGVSQNPRHKITKRGQNVTFRCDPISEHNRLYWYRQTLGQGPEFLTYFQNEAQLEKSRLLSDRFSAERPKGSFSTLEIQRTEQGDSAMYLCASSIGGSTDTQYFGPGTRLTVL.

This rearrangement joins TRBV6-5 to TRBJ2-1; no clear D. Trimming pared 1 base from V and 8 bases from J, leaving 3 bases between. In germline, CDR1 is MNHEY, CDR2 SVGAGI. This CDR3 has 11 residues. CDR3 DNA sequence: TGTGCCAGCAGTTACTTTGATGAGCAGTTCTTC. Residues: CASSYFDEQFF.

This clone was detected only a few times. CDR3 DNA sequence: TGTGCCAGCAGCTTGGGACAGAGTGGGGTAAACTATGGCTACACCTTC. Translation: CASSLGQSGVNYGYTF. The chain is built from TRBV5-4 and TRBJ1-2; maybe TRBD1 (5 bases). Deletions cut 0 bases from V and 2 bases from J, with 14 bases between. This CDR3 has 16 amino acids. Germline V lookup: CDR1 SGHNT, CDR2 YYREEE (reference sequence).

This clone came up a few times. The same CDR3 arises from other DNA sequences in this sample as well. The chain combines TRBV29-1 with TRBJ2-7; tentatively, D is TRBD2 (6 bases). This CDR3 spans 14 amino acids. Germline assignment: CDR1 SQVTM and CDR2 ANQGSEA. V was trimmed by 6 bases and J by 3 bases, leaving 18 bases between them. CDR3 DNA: TGCAGCGTCGGAGGTGGAGGGATGTTCTACGAGCAGTACTTC. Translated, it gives CSVGGGGMFYEQYF.

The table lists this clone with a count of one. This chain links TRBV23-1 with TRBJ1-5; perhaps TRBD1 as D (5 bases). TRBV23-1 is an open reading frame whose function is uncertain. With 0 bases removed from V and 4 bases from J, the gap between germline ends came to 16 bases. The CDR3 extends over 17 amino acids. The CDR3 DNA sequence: TGCGCCAGCAGTCAATCGGGGCGACAGCGACTTAATCAGCCCCAGCATTTT. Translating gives CASSQSGRQRLNQPQHF.

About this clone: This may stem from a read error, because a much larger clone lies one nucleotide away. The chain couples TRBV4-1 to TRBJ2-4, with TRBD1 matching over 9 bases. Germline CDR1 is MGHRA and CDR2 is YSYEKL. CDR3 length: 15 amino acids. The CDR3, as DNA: TGCGCCATCAGCTGGGACAGGGACGCCAAAAACATTCAGTACTTC. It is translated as CAISWDRDAKNIQYF.

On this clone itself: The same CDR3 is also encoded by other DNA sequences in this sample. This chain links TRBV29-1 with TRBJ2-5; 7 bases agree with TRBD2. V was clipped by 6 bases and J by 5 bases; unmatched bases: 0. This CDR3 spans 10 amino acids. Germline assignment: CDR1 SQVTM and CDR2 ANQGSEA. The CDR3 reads CSVGGETQYF. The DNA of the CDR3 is TGCAGCGTGGGGGGGGAGACCCAGTACTTC. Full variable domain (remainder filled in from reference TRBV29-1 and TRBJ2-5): SAVISQKPSRDICQRGTSLTIQCQVDSQVTMMFWYRQQPGQSLTLIATANQGSEATYESGFVIDKFPISRPNLTFSTLTVSNMSPEDSSIYLCSVGGETQYFGPGTRLLVL.

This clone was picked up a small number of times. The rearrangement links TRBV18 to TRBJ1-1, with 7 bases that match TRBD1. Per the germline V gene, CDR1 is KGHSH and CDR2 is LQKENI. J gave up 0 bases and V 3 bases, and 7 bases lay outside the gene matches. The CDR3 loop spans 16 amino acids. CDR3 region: CASSPPPGTVNTEAFF. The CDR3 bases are TGTGCCAGCTCACCTCCCCCCGGGACAGTGAACACTGAAGCTTTCTTT.

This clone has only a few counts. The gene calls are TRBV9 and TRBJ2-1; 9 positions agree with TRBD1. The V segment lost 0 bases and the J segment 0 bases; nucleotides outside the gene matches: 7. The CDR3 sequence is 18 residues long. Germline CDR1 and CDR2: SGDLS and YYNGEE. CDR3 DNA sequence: TGTGCCAGCAGCGTAGAGGGACAGGGTTCTAGCTCCTACAATGAGCAGTTCTTC. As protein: CASSVEGQGSSSYNEQFF.

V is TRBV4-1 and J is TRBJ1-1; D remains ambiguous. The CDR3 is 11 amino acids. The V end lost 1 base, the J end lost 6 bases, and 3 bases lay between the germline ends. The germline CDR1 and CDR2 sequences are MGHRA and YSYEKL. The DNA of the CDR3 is TGCGCCAGCAGCCAAGTCTCTGAAGCTTTCTTT. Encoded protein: CASSQVSEAFF.

The CDR3 protein is CASSQGWGTNEKLFF. CDR3 coding DNA: TGCGCCAGCAGCCAAGGCTGGGGAACTAATGAAAAACTGTTTTTT. The chain couples TRBV4-1 to TRBJ1-4; no clear D gene. Germline V lookup: CDR1 MGHRA, CDR2 YSYEKL. V shed 1 base and J shed 1 base, with 7 bases lying between them. CDR3 length: 15 residues.

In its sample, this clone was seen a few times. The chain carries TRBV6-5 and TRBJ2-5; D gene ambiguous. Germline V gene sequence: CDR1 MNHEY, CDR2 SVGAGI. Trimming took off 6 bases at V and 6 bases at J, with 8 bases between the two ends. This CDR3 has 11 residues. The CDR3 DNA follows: TGTGCCAGCAGGAACGGGCAGACCCAGTACTTC. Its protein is CASRNGQTQYF.

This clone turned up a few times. For the CDR3, the DNA is TGTGCCAGCAGTCGCGGCAGGGGCTATGGCTACACCTTC. Translation: CASSRGRGYGYTF. The gene calls are TRBV28 and TRBJ1-2, with a possible D match to TRBD1 (6 bases). Trimming took 5 bases from V and 4 from J, leaving 11 bases between them. The CDR3 covers 13 residues. Germline CDR1 MDHEN, CDR2 SYDVKM.

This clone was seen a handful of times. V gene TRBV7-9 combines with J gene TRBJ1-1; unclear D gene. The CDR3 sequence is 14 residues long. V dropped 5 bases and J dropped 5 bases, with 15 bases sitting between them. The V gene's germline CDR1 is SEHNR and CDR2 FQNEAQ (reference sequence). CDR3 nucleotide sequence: TGTGCCAGCAGCCCGTCGTTGGATAGAACTGAAGCTTTCTTT. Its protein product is CASSPSLDRTEAFF. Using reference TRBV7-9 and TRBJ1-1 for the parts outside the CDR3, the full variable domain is DTGVSQNPRHKITKRGQNVTFRCDPISEHNRLYWYRQTLGQGPEFLTYFQNEAQLEKSRLLSDRFSAERPKGSFSTLEIQRTEQGDSAMYLCASSPSLDRTEAFFGQGTRLTVV.

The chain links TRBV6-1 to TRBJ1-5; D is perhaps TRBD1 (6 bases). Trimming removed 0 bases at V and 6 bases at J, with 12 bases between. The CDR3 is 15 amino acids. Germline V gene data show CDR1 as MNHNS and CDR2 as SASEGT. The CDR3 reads CASSEAPGVGQPQHF. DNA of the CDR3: TGTGCCAGCAGTGAAGCGCCAGGGGTTGGTCAGCCCCAGCATTTT.

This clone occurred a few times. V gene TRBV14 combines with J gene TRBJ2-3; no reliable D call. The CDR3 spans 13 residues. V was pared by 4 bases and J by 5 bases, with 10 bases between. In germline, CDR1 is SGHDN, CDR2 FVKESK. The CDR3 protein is CASSRLVKDTQYF. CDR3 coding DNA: TGTGCCAGCAGCCGGTTAGTCAAAGATACGCAGTATTTT.